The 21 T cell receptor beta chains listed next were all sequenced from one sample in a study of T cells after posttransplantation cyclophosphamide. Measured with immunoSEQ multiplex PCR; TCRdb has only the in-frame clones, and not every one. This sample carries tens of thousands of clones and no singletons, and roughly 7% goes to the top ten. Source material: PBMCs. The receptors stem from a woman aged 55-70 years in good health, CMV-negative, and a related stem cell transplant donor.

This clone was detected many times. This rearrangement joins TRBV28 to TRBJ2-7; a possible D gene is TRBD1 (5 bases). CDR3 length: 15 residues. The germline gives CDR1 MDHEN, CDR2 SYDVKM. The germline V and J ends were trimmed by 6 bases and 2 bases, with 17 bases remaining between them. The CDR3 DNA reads TGTGCCAGCAGAGGGTCATCAGTCAGGGCCTACGAGCAGTACTTC. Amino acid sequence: CASRGSSVRAYEQYF.

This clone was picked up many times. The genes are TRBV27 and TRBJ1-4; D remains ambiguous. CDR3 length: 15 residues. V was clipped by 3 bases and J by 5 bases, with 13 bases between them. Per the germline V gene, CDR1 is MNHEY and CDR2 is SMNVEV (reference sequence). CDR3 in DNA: TGTGCCAGCAGTTTGGCAGCGGGCAGGAATGAAAAACTGTTTTTT. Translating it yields CASSLAAGRNEKLFF.

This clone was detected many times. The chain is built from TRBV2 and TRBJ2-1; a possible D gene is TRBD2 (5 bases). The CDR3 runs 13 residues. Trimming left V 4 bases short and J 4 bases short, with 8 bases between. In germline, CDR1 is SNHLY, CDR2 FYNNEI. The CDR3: CASSALAYNEQFF. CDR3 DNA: TGTGCCAGCAGTGCTCTAGCATACAATGAGCAGTTCTTC. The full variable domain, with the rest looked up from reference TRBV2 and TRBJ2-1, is EPEVTQTPSHQVTQMGQEVILRCVPISNHLYFYWYRQILGQKVEFLVSFYNNEISEKSEIFDDQFSVERPDGSNFTLKIRSTKLEDSAMYFCASSALAYNEQFFGPGTRLTVL.

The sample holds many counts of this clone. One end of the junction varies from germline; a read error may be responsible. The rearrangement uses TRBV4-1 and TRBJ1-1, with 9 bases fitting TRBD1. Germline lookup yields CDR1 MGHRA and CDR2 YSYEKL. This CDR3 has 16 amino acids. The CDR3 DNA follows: TGCGCCAGCAGCCAAACTCCTGGACAGGGGAACGCTGAAGCTTTCTTT. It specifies CASSQTPGQGNAEAFF.

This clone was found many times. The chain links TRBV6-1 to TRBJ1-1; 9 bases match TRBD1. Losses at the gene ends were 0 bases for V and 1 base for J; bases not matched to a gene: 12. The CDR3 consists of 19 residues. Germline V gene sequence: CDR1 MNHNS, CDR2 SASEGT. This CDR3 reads CASSEAGTGRLVPNTEAFF. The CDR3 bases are TGTGCCAGCAGTGAAGCCGGGACAGGGAGACTTGTGCCGAACACTGAAGCTTTCTTT.

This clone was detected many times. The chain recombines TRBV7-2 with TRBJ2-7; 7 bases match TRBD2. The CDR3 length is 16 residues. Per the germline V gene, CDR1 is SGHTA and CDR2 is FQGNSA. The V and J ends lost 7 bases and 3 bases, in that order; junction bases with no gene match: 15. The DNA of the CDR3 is TGTGCCAGCACCCAAGTCGTGGCTAGCGGAGACTACGAGCAGTACTTC. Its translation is CASTQVVASGDYEQYF. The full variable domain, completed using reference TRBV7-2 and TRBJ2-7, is GAGVSQSPSNKVTEKGKDVELRCDPISGHTALYWYRQSLGQGLEFLIYFQGNSAPDKSGLPSDRFSAERTGGSVSTLTIQRTQQEDSAVYLCASTQVVASGDYEQYFGPGTRLTVT.

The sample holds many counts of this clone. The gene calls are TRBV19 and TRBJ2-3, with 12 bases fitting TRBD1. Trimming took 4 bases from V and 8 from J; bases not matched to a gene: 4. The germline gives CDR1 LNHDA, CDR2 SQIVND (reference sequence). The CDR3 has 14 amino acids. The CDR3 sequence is CASSRDRGRATQYF. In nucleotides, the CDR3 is TGTGCCAGTAGTAGGGACAGGGGGCGGGCTACGCAGTATTTT.

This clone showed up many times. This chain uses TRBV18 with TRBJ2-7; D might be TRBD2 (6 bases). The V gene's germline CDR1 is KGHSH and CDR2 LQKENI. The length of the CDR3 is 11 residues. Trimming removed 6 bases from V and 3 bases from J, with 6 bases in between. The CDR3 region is CASSSGYEQYV. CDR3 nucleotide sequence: TGTGCCAGCTCTAGCGGCTACGAGCAGTACGTC.

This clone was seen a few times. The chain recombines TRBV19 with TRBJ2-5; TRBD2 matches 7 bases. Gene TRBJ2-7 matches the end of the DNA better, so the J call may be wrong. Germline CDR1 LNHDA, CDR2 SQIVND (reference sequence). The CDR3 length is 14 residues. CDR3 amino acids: CASSIRGRRDEQYF. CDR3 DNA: TGTGCCAGTAGTATCCGCGGGAGACGGGACGAGCAGTACTTC.

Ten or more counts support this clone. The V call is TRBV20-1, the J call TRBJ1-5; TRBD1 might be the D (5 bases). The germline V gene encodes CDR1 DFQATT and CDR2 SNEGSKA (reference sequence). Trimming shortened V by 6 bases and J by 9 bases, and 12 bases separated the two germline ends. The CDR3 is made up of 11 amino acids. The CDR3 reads CSAGGAGPQHF. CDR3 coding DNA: TGCAGTGCCGGCGGGGCCGGGCCCCAGCATTTT.

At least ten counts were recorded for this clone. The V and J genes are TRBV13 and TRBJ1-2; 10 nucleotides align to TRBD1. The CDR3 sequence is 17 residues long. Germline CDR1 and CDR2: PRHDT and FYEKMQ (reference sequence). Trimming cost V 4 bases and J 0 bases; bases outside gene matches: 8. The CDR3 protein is CASSWGDRGSTNYGYTF. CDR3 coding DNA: TGTGCCAGCAGCTGGGGGGACAGGGGTTCCACTAACTATGGCTACACCTTC.

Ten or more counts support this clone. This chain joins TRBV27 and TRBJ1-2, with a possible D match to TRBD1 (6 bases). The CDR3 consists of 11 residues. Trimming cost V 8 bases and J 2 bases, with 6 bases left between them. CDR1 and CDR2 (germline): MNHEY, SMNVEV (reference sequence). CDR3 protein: CASQGNYGYTF. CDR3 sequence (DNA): TGTGCCAGCCAGGGGAACTATGGCTACACCTTC.

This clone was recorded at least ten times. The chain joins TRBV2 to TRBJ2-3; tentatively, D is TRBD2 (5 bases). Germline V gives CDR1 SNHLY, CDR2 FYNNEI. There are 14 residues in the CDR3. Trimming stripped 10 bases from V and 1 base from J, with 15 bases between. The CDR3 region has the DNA TGTGCCACCTTACTACCCGGGGGCACAGATACGCAGTATTTT. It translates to CATLLPGGTDTQYF.

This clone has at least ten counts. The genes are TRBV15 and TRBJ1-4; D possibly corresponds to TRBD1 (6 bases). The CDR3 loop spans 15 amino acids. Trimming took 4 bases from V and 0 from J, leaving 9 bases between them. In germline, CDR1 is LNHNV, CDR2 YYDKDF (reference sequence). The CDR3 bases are TGTGCCACCAGCACGCGGACAGCAACTAATGAAAAACTGTTTTTT. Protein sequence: CATSTRTATNEKLFF.

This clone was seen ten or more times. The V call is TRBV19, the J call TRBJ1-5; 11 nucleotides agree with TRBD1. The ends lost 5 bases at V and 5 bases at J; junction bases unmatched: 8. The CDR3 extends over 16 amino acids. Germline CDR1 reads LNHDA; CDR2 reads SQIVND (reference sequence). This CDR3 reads CASSRRDRGIDQPQHF. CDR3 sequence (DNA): TGTGCCAGTAGTCGACGGGACAGGGGGATTGATCAGCCCCAGCATTTT.

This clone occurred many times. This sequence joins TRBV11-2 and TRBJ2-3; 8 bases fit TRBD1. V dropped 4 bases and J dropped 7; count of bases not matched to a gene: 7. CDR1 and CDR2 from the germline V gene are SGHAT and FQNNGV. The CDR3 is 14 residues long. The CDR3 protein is CASSSSTGGNTQYF. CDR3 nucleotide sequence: TGTGCCAGCAGCTCATCCACAGGGGGAAATACGCAGTATTTT.

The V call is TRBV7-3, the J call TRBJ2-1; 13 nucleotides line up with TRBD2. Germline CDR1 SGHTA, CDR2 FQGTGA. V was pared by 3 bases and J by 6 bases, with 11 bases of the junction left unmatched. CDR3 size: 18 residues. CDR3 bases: TGTGCCAGCAGCTTGCGAACTAGCGGGAGGGCCTGGAGCAATGAGCAGTTCTTC. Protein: CASSLRTSGRAWSNEQFF.

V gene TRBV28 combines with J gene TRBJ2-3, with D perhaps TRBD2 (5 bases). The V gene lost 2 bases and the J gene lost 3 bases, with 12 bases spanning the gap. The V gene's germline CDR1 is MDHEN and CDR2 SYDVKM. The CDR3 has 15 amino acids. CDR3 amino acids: CASSLMGEETDTQYF. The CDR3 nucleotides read TGTGCCAGCAGTTTAATGGGAGAGGAGACAGATACGCAGTATTTT.

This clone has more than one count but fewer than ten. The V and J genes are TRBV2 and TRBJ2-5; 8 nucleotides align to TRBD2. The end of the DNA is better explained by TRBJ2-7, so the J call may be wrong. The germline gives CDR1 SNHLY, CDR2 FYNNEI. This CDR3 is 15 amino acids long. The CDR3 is CASSASEREFYEQYF. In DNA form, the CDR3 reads TGTGCCAGCAGCGCTTCGGAGCGGGAGTTCTACGAGCAGTACTTC.

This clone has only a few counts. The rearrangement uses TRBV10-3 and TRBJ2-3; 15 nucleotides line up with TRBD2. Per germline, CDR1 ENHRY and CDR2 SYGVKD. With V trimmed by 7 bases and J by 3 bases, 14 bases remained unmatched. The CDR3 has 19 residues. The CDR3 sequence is CAITQNPGLAGGMTDTQYF. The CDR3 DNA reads TGTGCCATCACCCAAAATCCGGGACTAGCGGGGGGAATGACAGATACGCAGTATTTT.

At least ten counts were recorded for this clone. The CDR3 loop reads CASTVAGNRAETQYF. The CDR3 DNA follows: TGTGCCAGCACCGTAGCGGGAAATCGAGCAGAGACCCAGTACTTC. The chain combines TRBV6-6 with TRBJ2-5, with 8 bases that match TRBD2. The J segment lost 4 bases and the V segment lost 7 bases, leaving 11 bases of the junction unmatched. The CDR3 extends over 15 amino acids. Per the germline V gene, CDR1 is MNHNY and CDR2 is SVGAGI (reference sequence).